A selection of T cell receptor beta chains follows, all from one sample in a study of siplizumab effects on memory and regulatory T cells. Clones were read by immunoSEQ multiplex PCR, and TCRdb kept only the in-frame ones, dropping some. Altogether about 50,000 clones are present, over 90% being singletons, with the ten largest covering 17%. The specimen was CD8+ T cells sorted from blood. The source is a human donor in good health. Each CDR3 is given with its conserved first and last residue. The D gene is left open where the match is weak. Some rows mark clone size as missing; the rest say once, few, many or name a class of expanded clone.

size: -
D: -
J: TRBJ1-4
V: TRBV2
CDR3: CASSPGISNEKLFF
DNA: TGTGCCAGCAGTCCCGGGATCTCTAATGAAAAACTGTTTTTT

size: -
D: TRBD2
J: TRBJ2-1
V: TRBV11-2
CDR3: CASSPLGGWGRDNEQFF
DNA: TGTGCCAGCAGCCCATTAGGTGGGTGGGGGAGGGATAATGAGCAGTTCTTC

size: -
D: -
J: TRBJ1-1
V: TRBV9
CDR3: CASSANTGAEAFF
DNA: TGTGCCAGCAGCGCCAACACCGGGGCCGAAGCTTTCTTT

size: -
D: -
J: TRBJ2-7
V: TRBV28
CDR3: CVSEGLDGYEQYF
DNA: TGTGTGAGCGAGGGATTAGACGGGTACGAGCAGTACTTC

size: -
D: -
J: TRBJ2-7
V: TRBV7-9
CDR3: CASSYEDKEQYF
DNA: TGTGCCAGCAGCTATGAGGATAAGGAGCAGTACTTC

size: -
D: -
J: TRBJ1-5
V: TRBV7-9
CDR3: CASSSGFQPQHF
DNA: TGTGCCAGCAGCTCAGGGTTTCAGCCCCAGCATTTT

size: -
D: TRBD1
J: TRBJ1-2
V: TRBV4-1
CDR3: CASSPQDRTTYGYTF
DNA: TGCGCCAGCAGCCCCCAGGACAGGACGACGTATGGCTACACCTTC

size: -
D: -
J: TRBJ2-1
V: TRBV9
CDR3: CASSVNRGNSYNEQFF
DNA: TGTGCCAGCAGCGTTAACCGGGGGAACTCCTACAATGAGCAGTTCTTC

size: -
D: -
J: TRBJ1-2
V: TRBV9
CDR3: CASSGGGDGYTF
DNA: TGTGCCAGCAGCGGTGGGGGGGATGGCTACACCTTC

size: -
D: -
J: TRBJ2-3
V: TRBV29-1
CDR3: CSSSLAGLTDTQYF
DNA: TGCAGCTCCTCACTAGCAGGCCTCACAGATACGCAGTATTTT

size: -
D: TRBD2
J: TRBJ2-5
V: TRBV9
CDR3: CASSKTSGVQETQYF
DNA: TGTGCCAGCAGCAAAACTAGCGGAGTCCAAGAGACCCAGTACTTC

size: -
D: -
J: TRBJ1-2
V: TRBV4-1
CDR3: CASSQFGVNYGYTF
DNA: TGCGCCAGCAGCCAATTTGGCGTCAACTATGGCTACACCTTC

size: -
D: -
J: TRBJ2-1
V: TRBV7-9
CDR3: CASTPGGGTGFNEQFF
DNA: TGTGCCAGCACCCCCGGGGGAGGGACAGGATTCAATGAGCAGTTCTTC

size: -
D: TRBD2
J: TRBJ2-7
V: TRBV6-1
CDR3: CASSELAGSYEQYF
DNA: TGTGCCAGCAGTGAACTAGCGGGCTCCTACGAGCAGTACTTC

size: -
D: TRBD2
J: TRBJ2-1
V: TRBV28
CDR3: CASSLLGLAGAGYNEQFF
DNA: TGTGCCAGCAGTTTATTGGGACTAGCGGGAGCTGGTTACAATGAGCAGTTCTTC

size: -
D: TRBD1
J: TRBJ1-1
V: TRBV2
CDR3: CASSTGGVLTEAFF
DNA: TGTGCCAGTTCAACAGGGGGCGTTTTGACTGAAGCTTTCTTT

size: -
D: -
J: TRBJ1-2
V: TRBV4-2
CDR3: CASSQPLGNYGYTF
DNA: TGTGCCAGCAGCCAACCCCTTGGGAACTATGGCTACACCTTC

size: -
D: -
J: TRBJ2-7
V: TRBV27
CDR3: CASTRGVGPYEQYF
DNA: TGTGCCAGCACGAGGGGGGTGGGTCCCTACGAGCAGTACTTC

size: once
D: -
J: TRBJ1-1
V: TRBV27
CDR3: CASSLWYSYTEAFF
DNA: TGTGCCAGCAGTTTATGGTACAGCTACACTGAAGCTTTCTTT

size: once
D: -
J: TRBJ2-7
V: TRBV4-2
CDR3: CASSQDFHEQYF
DNA: TGTGCCAGCAGCCAAGATTTCCACGAGCAGTACTTC

size: -
D: -
J: TRBJ1-2
V: TRBV5-1
CDR3: CASSGDGGYGYTF
DNA: TGCGCCAGCAGCGGGGACGGAGGCTATGGCTACACCTTC

size: -
D: TRBD2
J: TRBJ2-4
V: TRBV19
CDR3: CASSMGGNIQYF
DNA: TGTGCCAGTAGTATGGGGGGGAACATTCAGTACTTC